The rows below give T cell receptor beta chains drawn from one sample of a study of blood T cell repertoires in COVID-19. This table comes from immunoSEQ multiplex PCR, and its TCRdb copy is limited to in-frame clones, with some not included. The sample holds about 320,000 clones, roughly nine tenths seen once. Sequencing input: PBMCs or T cells enriched from blood (not recorded which). Source of these receptors: a man aged 55 to 70 who had recovered from COVID-19. Both conserved end residues are part of each CDR3. Only part of the rows carry a size: once, few, many, or a class if the clone is expanded.

v_call	j_call	clone_size	cdr3_aa
TRBV18	TRBJ1-1	.	CASSQGTVTEAFF
TRBV9	TRBJ2-3	.	CASSTSGTDTQYF
TRBV5-6	TRBJ2-2	.	CASSRLAGGSAAGELFF
TRBV7-6	TRBJ2-5	.	CASSQDWGRETQYF
TRBV7-2	TRBJ1-6	.	CASSTGRASPLHF
TRBV11-3	TRBJ2-7	.	CASSLGVGRAYEQYF
TRBV10-3	TRBJ1-1	.	CAISESGQVNTEAFF
TRBV5-1	TRBJ2-4	.	CASSLGTGVNIQYF
TRBV25-1	TRBJ1-2	.	CASSETTGGIYGYTF
TRBV24-1	TRBJ2-1	.	CATSDWGAASYNEQFF
TRBV13	TRBJ2-1	.	CASSLGLGGAPRNEQFF
TRBV7-9	TRBJ2-7	few	CASSLVRGQGEDEQYF
TRBV11-3	TRBJ2-7	.	CASSLDSLASSYEQYF
TRBV9	TRBJ2-7	.	CASSVTSGTYEQYF
TRBV11-3	TRBJ2-5	.	CASSRGTSLQETQYF
TRBV7-2	TRBJ2-5	.	CASSLMPSEGVETQYF
TRBV10-3	TRBJ2-1	.	CAISDPIGAGGFNEQFF
TRBV5-1	TRBJ1-1	.	CASSLLGQGAVGNTEAFF
TRBV30	TRBJ2-7	.	CAWTPGGSRYEQYF
TRBV19	TRBJ1-5	.	CASKETGKGNQPQHF
TRBV6-1	TRBJ2-1	.	CASSEVPSGLAGGNEQFF
TRBV9	TRBJ2-2	.	CASSALGQSPGELFF